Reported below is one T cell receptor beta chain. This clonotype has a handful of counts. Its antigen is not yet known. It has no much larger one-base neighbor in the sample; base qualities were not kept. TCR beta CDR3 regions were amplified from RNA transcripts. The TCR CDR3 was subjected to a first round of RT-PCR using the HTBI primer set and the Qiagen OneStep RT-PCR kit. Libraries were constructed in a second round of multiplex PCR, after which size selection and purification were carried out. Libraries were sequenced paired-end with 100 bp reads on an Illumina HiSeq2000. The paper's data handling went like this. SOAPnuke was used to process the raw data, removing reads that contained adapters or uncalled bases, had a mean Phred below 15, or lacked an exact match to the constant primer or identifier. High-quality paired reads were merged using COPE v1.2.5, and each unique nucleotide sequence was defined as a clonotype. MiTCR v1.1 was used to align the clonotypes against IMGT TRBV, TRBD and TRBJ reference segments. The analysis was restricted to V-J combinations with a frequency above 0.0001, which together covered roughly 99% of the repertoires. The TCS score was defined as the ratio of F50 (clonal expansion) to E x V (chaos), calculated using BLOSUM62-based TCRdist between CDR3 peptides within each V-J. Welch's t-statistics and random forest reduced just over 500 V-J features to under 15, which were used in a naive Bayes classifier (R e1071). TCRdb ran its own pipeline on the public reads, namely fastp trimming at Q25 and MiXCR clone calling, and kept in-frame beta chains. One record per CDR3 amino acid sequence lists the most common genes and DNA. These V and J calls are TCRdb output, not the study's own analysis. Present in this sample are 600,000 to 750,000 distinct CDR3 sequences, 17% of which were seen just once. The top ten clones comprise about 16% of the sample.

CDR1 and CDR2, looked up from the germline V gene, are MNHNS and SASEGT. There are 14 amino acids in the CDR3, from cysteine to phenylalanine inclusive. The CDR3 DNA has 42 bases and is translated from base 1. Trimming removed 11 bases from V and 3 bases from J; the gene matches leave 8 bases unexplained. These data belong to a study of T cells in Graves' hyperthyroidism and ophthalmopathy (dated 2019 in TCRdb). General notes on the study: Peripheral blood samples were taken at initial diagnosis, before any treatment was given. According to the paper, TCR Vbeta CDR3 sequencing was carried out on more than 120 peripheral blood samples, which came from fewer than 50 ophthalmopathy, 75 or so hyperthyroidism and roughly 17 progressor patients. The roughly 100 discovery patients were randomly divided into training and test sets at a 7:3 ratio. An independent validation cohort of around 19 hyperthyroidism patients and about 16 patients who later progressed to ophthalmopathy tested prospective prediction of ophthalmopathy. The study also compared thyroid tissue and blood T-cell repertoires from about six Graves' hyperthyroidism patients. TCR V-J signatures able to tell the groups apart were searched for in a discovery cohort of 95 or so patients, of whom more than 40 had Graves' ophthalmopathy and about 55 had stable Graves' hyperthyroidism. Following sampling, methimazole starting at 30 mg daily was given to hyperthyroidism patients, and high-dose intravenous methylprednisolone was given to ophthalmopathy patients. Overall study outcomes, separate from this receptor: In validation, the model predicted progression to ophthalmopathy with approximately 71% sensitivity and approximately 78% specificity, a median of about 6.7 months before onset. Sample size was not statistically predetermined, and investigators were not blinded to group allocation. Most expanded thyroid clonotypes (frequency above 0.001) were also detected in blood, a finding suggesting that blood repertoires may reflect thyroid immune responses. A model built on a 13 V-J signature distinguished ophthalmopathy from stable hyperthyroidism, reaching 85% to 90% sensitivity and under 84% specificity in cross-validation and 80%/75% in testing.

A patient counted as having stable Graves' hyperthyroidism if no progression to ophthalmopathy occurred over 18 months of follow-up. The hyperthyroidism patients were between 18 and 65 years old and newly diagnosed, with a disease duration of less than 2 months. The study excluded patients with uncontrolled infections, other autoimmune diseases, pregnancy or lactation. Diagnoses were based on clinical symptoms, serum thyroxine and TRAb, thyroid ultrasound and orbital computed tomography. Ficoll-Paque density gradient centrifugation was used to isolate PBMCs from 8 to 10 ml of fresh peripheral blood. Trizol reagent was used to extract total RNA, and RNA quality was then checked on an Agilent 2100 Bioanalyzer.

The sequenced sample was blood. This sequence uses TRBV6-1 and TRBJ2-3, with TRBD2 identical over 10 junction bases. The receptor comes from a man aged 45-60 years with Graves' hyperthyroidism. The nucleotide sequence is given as TGTGCCTCCAAAAGGGGACTAGCGACAGATACGCAGTATTTT. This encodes CASKRGLATDTQYF.